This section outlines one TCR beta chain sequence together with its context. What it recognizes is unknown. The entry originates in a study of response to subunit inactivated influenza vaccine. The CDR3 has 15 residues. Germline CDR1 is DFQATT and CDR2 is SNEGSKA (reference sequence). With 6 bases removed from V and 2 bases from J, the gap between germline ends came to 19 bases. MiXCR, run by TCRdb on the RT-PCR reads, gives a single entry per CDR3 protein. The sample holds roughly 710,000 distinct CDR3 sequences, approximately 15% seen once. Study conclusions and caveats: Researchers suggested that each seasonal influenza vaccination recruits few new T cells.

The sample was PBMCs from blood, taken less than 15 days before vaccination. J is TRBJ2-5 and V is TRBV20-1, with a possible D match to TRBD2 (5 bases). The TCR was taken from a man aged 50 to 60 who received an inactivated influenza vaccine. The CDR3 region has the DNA TGCAGTGCCAGAAGGTTCCTAACGGGGCAAGAGACCCAGTACTTC. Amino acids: CSARRFLTGQETQYF.